The clone carrying this TCR beta chain appeared many times. The antigen is undetermined. For the second PCR, which ran for roughly 7 to 11 cycles, a sample-barcoded 5' primer and a J-beta primer mix were used. TCRdb re-derived calls from the 5' RACE reads in MiXCR, one entry per CDR3 protein. Of over 750,000 distinct CDR3 sequences in the sample, 20% to 25% were seen once. RNA extraction gave at least 5 micrograms of total RNA per sample. The sample is drawn from a study of blood T cells in healthy people across ages. Study-wide points: Unsorted PBMCs prevented conclusive naive versus antigen-experienced comparison.

Germline CDR1 and CDR2: LGHDT and YNNKEL (reference sequence). The V segment lost 1 base and the J segment 8 bases; nucleotides outside the gene matches: 4. The CDR3 is 14 amino acids. These data are also associated with another study on T cells of mothers and their children.

The sequencing input was blood. The source of this sequence is a boy younger than 18 in good health. The V and J genes are TRBV3-1 and TRBJ2-1, with 8 nucleotides matching TRBD2. CDR3 protein: CASSQGAGRDEQFF. The DNA for the CDR3 is TGTGCCAGCAGCCAAGGGGCCGGGAGGGATGAGCAGTTCTTC.